This T cell receptor (beta chain) was identified during a study of shared clonotypes between healthy human individuals. Study-wide results and caveats: Sampling covered blood only; tissue repertoires likely differ.

Source study methods: Filtering differed since immunoSEQ provided only junctions, with no quality scores. Measured with immunoSEQ multiplex PCR; TCRdb has only the in-frame clones, and not every one. Clone size and V and J calls were adopted from that table, with D and trimming inferred from the DNA. The table has over a million clones, 75% to 80% seen once. On this clone itself: Its cognate antigen is unknown.

V lost 6 bases to trimming and J lost 4 bases, with 13 bases between them. The CDR3 totals 14 residues. CDR1 SNHLY and CDR2 FYNNEI come from the germline V gene. Sequencing input: memory CD4+ T cells from PBMCs. Sample subset: CD45RA-negative fraction. The genes are TRBV2 and TRBJ1-3, with a possible D match to TRBD1 (5 bases). The TCR comes from a man between 18 and 29 years old in good health. Some clones in this sample may be carry-over from other donors' samples. The CDR3 sequence: CASRDGTIGNTIYF. In DNA, the CDR3 is TGTGCCAGCAGGGACGGGACTATAGGAAACACCATATATTTT.